This is a list of T cell receptor beta chains from one sample in a study of post-analysis software for immune sequencing data. TCRdb reprocessed the PCR reads via MiXCR and lists one record per CDR3 protein. The sample lists approximately 460,000 distinct CDR3 sequences; roughly 45% were seen once. The sequenced sample consisted of blood. Receptors were obtained from a girl aged 5-17 years with multiple sclerosis. Both conserved end residues are part of each CDR3. D genes are given only for firm matches. Size is omitted from some rows. Given values are once, few, many or a class for expanded clones.

TRBJ2-7,NA,NA,TRBV7-2,TGTGCCAGCAGCTTACAATCCTCCGAGCAGTACTTC,CASSLQSSEQYF
TRBJ2-7,few,TRBD1,TRBV29-1,TGCAGCACGACAGGGGAGGCCTACGAGCAGTACTTC,CSTTGEAYEQYF
TRBJ2-7,few,NA,TRBV20-1,TGCAGTGCAACAGCCCGGCTGCGGTACGAGCAGTACTTC,CSATARLRYEQYF
TRBJ2-7,few,TRBD2,TRBV20-1,TGCAGTGCTAATGCGGGGGTCACCCCTCCCGGCGAGCAGTACTTC,CSANAGVTPPGEQYF
TRBJ1-1,once,NA,TRBV27,TGTGCCAGCAACTTAGGGGGGGAGGGGGGCACTGAAGCTTTCTTT,CASNLGGEGGTEAFF
TRBJ2-1,NA,NA,TRBV11-1,TGTGCCAGCAGCCTCGGCGAAAGGCGTGGGCAGTTCTTC,CASSLGERRGQFF
TRBJ2-1,few,NA,TRBV6-5,TGTGCCAGCGGCCTAGCGGAGCAGTTCTTC,CASGLAEQFF
TRBJ2-1,few,TRBD2,TRBV5-1,TGCGCCAGCAGCTTGAGGGTAGCGGGGAGCAATGAGCAGTTCTTC,CASSLRVAGSNEQFF
TRBJ2-7,few,NA,TRBV29-1,TGCAGCGTTGTTACTTACGAGCAGTACTTC,CSVVTYEQYF
TRBJ2-3,NA,NA,TRBV25-1,TGTGCCACCAACCCATTGGCAGGGGAGGGAGATACGCAGTATTTT,CATNPLAGEGDTQYF
TRBJ2-3,few,NA,TRBV10-3,TGTGCCATCAGCCAGAAGGACAAAAGCACAGATACGCAGTATTTT,CAISQKDKSTDTQYF
TRBJ2-3,few,TRBD2,TRBV10-3,TGTGCCATCAGTGAGACGCCTAGCGGGAGGGGCACAGATACGCAGTATTTT,CAISETPSGRGTDTQYF
TRBJ2-3,once,TRBD2,TRBV9,TGTGCCAGCAGCGTAGCAGCAAGACTAGCGAAAACAGATACGCAGTATTTT,CASSVAARLAKTDTQYF
TRBJ2-7,few,NA,TRBV7-2,TGTGCCAGCAGCCCCACGGCAGGCCCCTACGAGCAGTACTTC,CASSPTAGPYEQYF
TRBJ2-1,NA,TRBD2,TRBV7-9,TGTGCCAGCAGCTTAAAGGGCGGGAGGGCCTTGGATGAGCAGTTCTTC,CASSLKGGRALDEQFF
TRBJ2-5,once,TRBD2,TRBV7-3,TGTGCCAGCAGCTTAAGAGCGCGGGAGCTCCACGAGACCCAGTACTTC,CASSLRARELHETQYF
TRBJ1-2,few,NA,TRBV20-1,TGCAGTGCGGAGGAACAGGGTTATCATGGCTACACCTTC,CSAEEQGYHGYTF
TRBJ2-7,NA,TRBD2,TRBV20-1,TGCAGTGCTAGACTAGCGGGAGCGGGGGAGCAGTACTTC,CSARLAGAGEQYF
TRBJ2-7,NA,NA,TRBV25-1,TGTGCCAGCAGTGAATATGGAGGGTCGGGATTATACGAGCAGTACTTC,CASSEYGGSGLYEQYF
TRBJ2-1,few,TRBD1,TRBV28,TGTGCCAGCAGTTTACGGGGTGCGGACAGGAACAATGAGCAGTTCTTC,CASSLRGADRNNEQFF
TRBJ1-2,NA,TRBD1,TRBV6-5,TGTGCCAGCAGTTACTCGGGACAGGGTAACTATGGCTACGCCTTC,CASSYSGQGNYGYAF
TRBJ2-7,few,NA,TRBV7-2,TGTGCCAGCAGCTTACGAAAGGGCCCCGACTACGAGCAGTACTTC,CASSLRKGPDYEQYF
TRBJ2-7,NA,TRBD1,TRBV5-1,TGCGCCAGCAGCCCAAGTCCCGGGACAGGGGACCCCTACGAGCAGTACTTC,CASSPSPGTGDPYEQYF
TRBJ1-2,few,NA,TRBV28,TGTGCCAGCAGTCCCACCCGGGGGGGGCGGAACTATGGCTACACCTTC,CASSPTRGGRNYGYTF
TRBJ2-1,NA,TRBD2,TRBV6-1,TGTGCCAGCAGTGAGGGACTAGCGGGATTTAGGGCCGATGAGCAGTTCTTC,CASSEGLAGFRADEQFF
TRBJ2-7,few,NA,TRBV20-1,TGCAATGCTAGAGATAGCTTGGGGCTAGACTACGAGCAGTACTTC,CNARDSLGLDYEQYF
TRBJ2-5,NA,NA,TRBV29-1,TGCAGCGTTGTGGGGAGACGGGGCCGCGATCAGGAGACCCAGTACTTC,CSVVGRRGRDQETQYF
TRBJ2-7,many,NA,TRBV6-2/TRBV6-3,TGTGCCAGCAGTAGCGGGTACTACGAGCAGTACTTC,CASSSGYYEQYF
TRBJ2-1,NA,NA,TRBV6-2/TRBV6-3,TGTGCCAGCAGTTACTCGCCGGACTACAATGAGCAGTTCTTC,CASSYSPDYNEQFF
TRBJ1-2,few,NA,TRBV6-4,TGTGCCAGCAGTCGGACAGAGAGGGACTATGGCTACACCTTC,CASSRTERDYGYTF
TRBJ2-3,once,NA,TRBV24-1,TGTGCCACCAGTGATATAGCGGTCACAGATACGCAGTATTTT,CATSDIAVTDTQYF
TRBJ2-7,few,NA,TRBV20-1,TGCAGTGCCATGAGCAAAAACAGGGATTCCCACGAGCAGTACTTC,CSAMSKNRDSHEQYF
TRBJ1-2,NA,TRBD1,TRBV7-9,TGTGCCAGCAGCCCGGGACAGGTTAGCTACACCTTC,CASSPGQVSYTF
TRBJ2-2,few,NA,TRBV27,TGTGCCAGCAGGAAACCGGGACTTCCCGGCACCGGGGAGCTGTTTTTT,CASRKPGLPGTGELFF
TRBJ1-5,NA,NA,TRBV12-3/TRBV12-4,TGTGCCAGCAGTTCATACCAGGGAAGGGATCAGCCCCAGCATTTT,CASSSYQGRDQPQHF
TRBJ2-1,once,TRBD2,TRBV15,TGTGCCACCAGTAGGAGGGGAGGGTACAATGAGCAGTTCTTC,CATSRRGGYNEQFF
TRBJ2-7,NA,NA,TRBV29-1,TGCAGCGTCGGGGCGGCAGGGGAGGGCGAGCAGTACTTC,CSVGAAGEGEQYF
TRBJ2-1,few,TRBD2,TRBV29-1,TGCAGCGCCATCCTAGCGGGGGGGGATGAGCAGTTCTTC,CSAILAGGDEQFF
TRBJ2-7,NA,TRBD1,TRBV7-3,TGTGCCAGCAGCCCTCGGGACAGGGACGAGCAGTACTTC,CASSPRDRDEQYF
TRBJ1-1,once,NA,TRBV4-1,TGCGTCAGCAGCCGAGGCACTGAAGCTTTCTTT,CVSSRGTEAFF
TRBJ2-7,once,NA,TRBV29-1,TGCAGCGTTGAAGGCGCGGCAGGTTTCTCCTACGAGCAGTACTTC,CSVEGAAGFSYEQYF
TRBJ2-1,few,TRBD2,TRBV10-3,TGTGCCATCAGTGGGGATAATTCGGGACTAGCGGGGTACAATGAGCAGTTCTTC,CAISGDNSGLAGYNEQFF
TRBJ2-5,many,NA,TRBV5-1,TGTGCCAGCAGCTTAGTTCAAGAGACCCAGTACTTC,CASSLVQETQYF
TRBJ1-2,NA,NA,TRBV20-1,TGCAGTGTATTTCCTAGAGCTAACTATGGCTACACCTTC,CSVFPRANYGYTF
TRBJ2-5,few,TRBD1,TRBV20-1,TGCAGTGCTAGAGAAAGGACAGGGCGGGAGACCCAGTACTTC,CSARERTGRETQYF
TRBJ2-7,NA,NA,TRBV7-9,TGTGCCAGCAGTTGGGGGGTTTCCTACGAGCAGTACTTC,CASSWGVSYEQYF
TRBJ2-5,NA,TRBD2,TRBV3-1,TGTGCCAGCAGCCCTCGGACTGGCGGGAGACGAGAGACCCAGTACTTC,CASSPRTGGRRETQYF
TRBJ2-3,NA,TRBD1,TRBV5-1,TGCGCCAGCAGCATGGGACAGGGAATCACAGATACGCAGTATTTT,CASSMGQGITDTQYF
TRBJ2-3,NA,NA,TRBV5-6,TGTGCCAGCAGCTTCGCGGCCACCCCCGGTACGCAGTATTTT,CASSFAATPGTQYF
TRBJ2-7,few,TRBD1,TRBV20-1,TGCAGTGCCCATATCTCCGGGACAGGGGAATACGAGCAGTACTTC,CSAHISGTGEYEQYF
TRBJ2-7,NA,NA,TRBV28,TGTGCCAGCAGGCACAGCAGGACCTACGAGCAGTACTTC,CASRHSRTYEQYF
TRBJ2-7,NA,TRBD1,TRBV18,TGTGCCAGCTCTCCAGGGGGCGGGTCCGAGCAGTACTTC,CASSPGGGSEQYF
TRBJ1-5,few,NA,TRBV12-3/TRBV12-4,TGTGCCAGCAGCCCCAGGGGCAAGGCGAGCAATCAGCCCCAGCATTTT,CASSPRGKASNQPQHF
TRBJ1-2,few,NA,TRBV2,TGTGCCAGCAGGGAAGCAGGGGACGGCTACACCTTC,CASREAGDGYTF
TRBJ2-5,few,NA,TRBV6-5,TGTGCCAGCAGTACGGGGGAGACCCAGTACTTC,CASSTGETQYF
TRBJ2-6,many,NA,TRBV6-4,TGTGCCAGCAGTGCACAGGGCAACTCTGGGGCCAACGTCCTGACTTTC,CASSAQGNSGANVLTF
TRBJ2-1,NA,TRBD2,TRBV7-3,TGTGCCAGCAGCCCAAGCGGGGCCCCATACAATGAGCAGTTCTTC,CASSPSGAPYNEQFF
TRBJ1-1,few,TRBD1,TRBV6-1,TGTGCCAGCAGTAGAACACTCGGGACAGGGGGCCCAGCGTCTGAAGCTTTCTTT,CASSRTLGTGGPASEAFF